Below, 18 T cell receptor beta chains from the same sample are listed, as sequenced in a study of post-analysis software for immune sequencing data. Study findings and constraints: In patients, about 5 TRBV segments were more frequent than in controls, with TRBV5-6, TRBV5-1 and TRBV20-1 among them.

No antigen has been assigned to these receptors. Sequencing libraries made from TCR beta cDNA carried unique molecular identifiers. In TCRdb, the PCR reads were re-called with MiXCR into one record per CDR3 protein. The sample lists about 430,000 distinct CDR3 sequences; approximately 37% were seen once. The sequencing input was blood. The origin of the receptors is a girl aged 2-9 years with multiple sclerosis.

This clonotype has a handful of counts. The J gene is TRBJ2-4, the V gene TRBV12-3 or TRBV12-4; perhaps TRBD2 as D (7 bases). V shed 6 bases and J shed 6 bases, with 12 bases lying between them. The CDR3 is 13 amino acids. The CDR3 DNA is TGTGCCAGCAGCTGGGGAGGGGGAAACATTCAGTACTTC. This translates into CASSWGGGNIQYF.

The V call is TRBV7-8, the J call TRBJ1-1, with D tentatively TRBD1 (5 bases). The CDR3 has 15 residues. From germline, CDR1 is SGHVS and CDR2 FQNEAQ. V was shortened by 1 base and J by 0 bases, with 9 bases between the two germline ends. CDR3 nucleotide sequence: TGTGCCAGCAGCTTAGGGGGGGATATGAACACTGAAGCTTTCTTT. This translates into CASSLGGDMNTEAFF.

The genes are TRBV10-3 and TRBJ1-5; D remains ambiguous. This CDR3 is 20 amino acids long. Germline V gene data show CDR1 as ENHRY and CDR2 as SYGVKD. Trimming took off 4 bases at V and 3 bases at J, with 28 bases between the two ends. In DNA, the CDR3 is TGTGCCATCAGTGCCCACTCTTGGTCCCCGTCGTCGGAGGACAATCAGCCCCAGCATTTT. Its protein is CAISAHSWSPSSEDNQPQHF.

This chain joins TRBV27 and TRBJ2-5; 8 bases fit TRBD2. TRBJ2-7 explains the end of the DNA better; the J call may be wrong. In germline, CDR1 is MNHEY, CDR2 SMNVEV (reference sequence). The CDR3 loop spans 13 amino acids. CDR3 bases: TGTGCCAGCAGTTCCCCCGCGGGGGGCGAGCAGTACTTC. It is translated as CASSSPAGGEQYF.

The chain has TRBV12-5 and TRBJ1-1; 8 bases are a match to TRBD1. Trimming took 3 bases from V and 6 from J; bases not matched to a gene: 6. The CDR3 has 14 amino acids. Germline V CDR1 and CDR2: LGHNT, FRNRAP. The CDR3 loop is CASGFTGGYPEAFF. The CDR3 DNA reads TGTGCTAGTGGTTTTACAGGGGGGTATCCTGAAGCTTTCTTT.

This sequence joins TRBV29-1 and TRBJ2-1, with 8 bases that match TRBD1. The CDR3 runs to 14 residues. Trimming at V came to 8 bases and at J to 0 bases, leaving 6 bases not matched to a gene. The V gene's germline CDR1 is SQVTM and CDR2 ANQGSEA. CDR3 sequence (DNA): TGCAGCACCTGGACAGGGAGCTCCTACAATGAGCAGTTCTTC. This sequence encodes CSTWTGSSYNEQFF.

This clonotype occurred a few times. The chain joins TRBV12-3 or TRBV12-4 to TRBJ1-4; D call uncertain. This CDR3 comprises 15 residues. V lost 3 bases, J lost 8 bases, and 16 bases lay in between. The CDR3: CASSFSGDSGEKLFF. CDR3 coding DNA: TGTGCCAGCAGTTTTTCGGGAGACTCCGGGGAAAAACTGTTTTTT.

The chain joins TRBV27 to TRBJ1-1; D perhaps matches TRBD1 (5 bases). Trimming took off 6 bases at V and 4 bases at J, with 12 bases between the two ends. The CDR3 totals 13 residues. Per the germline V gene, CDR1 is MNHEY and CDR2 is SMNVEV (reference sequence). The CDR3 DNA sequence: TGTGCCAGCAGCCCCGGGACCATCACTGAAGCTTTCTTT. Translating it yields CASSPGTITEAFF.

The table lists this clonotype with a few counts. CDR3 amino acids: CASDPQGVPRVYGYTF. The DNA of the CDR3 is TGCGCCAGCGACCCTCAGGGGGTCCCGAGGGTCTATGGCTACACCTTC. The genes are TRBV10-1 and TRBJ1-2; 7 bases fit TRBD1. The germline V gene encodes CDR1 WNHNN and CDR2 SYGVQD (reference sequence). The V gene end was trimmed by 8 bases and the J gene end by 4 bases; junction bases not matched to a gene: 16. This CDR3 is built from 16 residues.

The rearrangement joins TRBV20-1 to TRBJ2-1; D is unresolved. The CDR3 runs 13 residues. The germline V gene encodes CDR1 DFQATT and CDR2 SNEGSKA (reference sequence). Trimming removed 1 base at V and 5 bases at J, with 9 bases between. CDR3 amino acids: CSARAGWDNEQFF. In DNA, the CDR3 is TGCAGTGCTAGAGCCGGCTGGGACAATGAGCAGTTCTTC.

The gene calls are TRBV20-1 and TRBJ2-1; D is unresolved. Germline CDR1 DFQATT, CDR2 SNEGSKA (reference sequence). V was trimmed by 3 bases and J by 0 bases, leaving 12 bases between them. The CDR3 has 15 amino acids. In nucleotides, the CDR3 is TGCAGTGCTAGCGAGGTCAGGAACTCCTACAATGAGCAGTTCTTC. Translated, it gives CSASEVRNSYNEQFF.

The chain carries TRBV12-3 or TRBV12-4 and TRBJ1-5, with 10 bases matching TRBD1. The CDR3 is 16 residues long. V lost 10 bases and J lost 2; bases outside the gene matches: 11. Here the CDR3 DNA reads TGTGCCACCTTAGGGACAGGGGATTATGGCAATCAGCCCCAGCATTTT. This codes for CATLGTGDYGNQPQHF.

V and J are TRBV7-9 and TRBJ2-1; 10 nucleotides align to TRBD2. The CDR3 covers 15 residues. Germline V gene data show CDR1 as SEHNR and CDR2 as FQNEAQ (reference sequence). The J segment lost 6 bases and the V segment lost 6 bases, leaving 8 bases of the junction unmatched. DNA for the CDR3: TGTGCCAGCAGACTAGCGGGATTTGAGGGCAATGAGCAGTTCTTC. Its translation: CASRLAGFEGNEQFF.

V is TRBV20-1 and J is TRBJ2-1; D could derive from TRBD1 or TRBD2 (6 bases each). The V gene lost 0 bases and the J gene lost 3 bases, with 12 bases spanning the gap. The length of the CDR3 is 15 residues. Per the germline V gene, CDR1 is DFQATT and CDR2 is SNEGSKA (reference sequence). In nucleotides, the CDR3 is TGCAGTGCTAGAGATGAGAGGGGGGACTACAATGAGCAGTTCTTC. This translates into CSARDERGDYNEQFF.

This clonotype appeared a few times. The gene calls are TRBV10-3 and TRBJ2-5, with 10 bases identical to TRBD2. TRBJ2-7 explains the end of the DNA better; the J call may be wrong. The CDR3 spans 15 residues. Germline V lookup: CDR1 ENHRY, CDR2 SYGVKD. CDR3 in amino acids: CAIRDSGGTPYEQYF. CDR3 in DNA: TGTGCCATCAGGGATAGCGGGGGGACGCCCTACGAGCAGTACTTC.

Here the CDR3 reads CASSRQGAWEQYF. The CDR3 DNA is TGTGCCAGCAGCCGACAGGGGGCTTGGGAGCAGTACTTC. The J gene is TRBJ2-7, the V gene TRBV7-9, with 10 bases fitting TRBD1. After removal of 5 bases from V and 7 bases from J, the junction contained 5 bases not matched to a gene. CDR1 is SEHNR and CDR2 is FQNEAQ in the germline V gene (reference sequence). The CDR3 length is 13 residues.

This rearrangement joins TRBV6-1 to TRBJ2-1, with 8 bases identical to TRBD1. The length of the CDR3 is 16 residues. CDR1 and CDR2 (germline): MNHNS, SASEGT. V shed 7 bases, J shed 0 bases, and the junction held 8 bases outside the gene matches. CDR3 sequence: CASMVQGGDSYNEQFF. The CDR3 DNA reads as TGTGCCAGCATGGTACAGGGGGGCGACTCCTACAATGAGCAGTTCTTC.

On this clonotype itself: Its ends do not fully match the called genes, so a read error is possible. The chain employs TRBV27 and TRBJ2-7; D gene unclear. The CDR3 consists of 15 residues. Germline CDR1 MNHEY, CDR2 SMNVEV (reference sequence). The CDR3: CVSSYSWQSSYEQYF. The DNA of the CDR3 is TGTGTCAGCAGTTATTCGTGGCAGAGCTCCTACGAGCAGTACTTC.